This TCR beta chain was recovered during a study of PD-L1 blockade in urothelial cancer. The overall study: Patients went on atezolizumab around 2014, receiving 1,200 mg intravenously every 3 weeks. A median about 150,000 T cells were found in blood samples. Between 0 and 3 prior chemotherapy regimens had been given to patients. Blood analysis occurred 3 weeks (second dose) and 6 weeks after treatment start.

Sequencing used immunoSEQ multiplex PCR; TCRdb keeps in-frame clones, though not all of them. This sample has about 41,000 clones, with 70% to 90% found just once. The time point was: peripheral blood 6 weeks after treatment start. The CDR3 runs 16 residues. Germline V gives CDR1 MNHEY, CDR2 SVGAGI. V lost 2 bases to trimming and J lost 7 bases; unmatched junction nucleotides: 13. The V call is TRBV6-5, the J call TRBJ2-7, with TRBD2 matching 8 bases. The sequence derives from a man aged 65 to 79 with urothelial cancer. The sequencing here drew on PBMCs, taken around atezolizumab (anti-PD-L1) treatment. CDR3 in DNA: TGTGCCAGCAGTTACAATAGGGGGACGGGACTAGGGGAGCAGTACTTC. This codes for CASSYNRGTGLGEQYF.